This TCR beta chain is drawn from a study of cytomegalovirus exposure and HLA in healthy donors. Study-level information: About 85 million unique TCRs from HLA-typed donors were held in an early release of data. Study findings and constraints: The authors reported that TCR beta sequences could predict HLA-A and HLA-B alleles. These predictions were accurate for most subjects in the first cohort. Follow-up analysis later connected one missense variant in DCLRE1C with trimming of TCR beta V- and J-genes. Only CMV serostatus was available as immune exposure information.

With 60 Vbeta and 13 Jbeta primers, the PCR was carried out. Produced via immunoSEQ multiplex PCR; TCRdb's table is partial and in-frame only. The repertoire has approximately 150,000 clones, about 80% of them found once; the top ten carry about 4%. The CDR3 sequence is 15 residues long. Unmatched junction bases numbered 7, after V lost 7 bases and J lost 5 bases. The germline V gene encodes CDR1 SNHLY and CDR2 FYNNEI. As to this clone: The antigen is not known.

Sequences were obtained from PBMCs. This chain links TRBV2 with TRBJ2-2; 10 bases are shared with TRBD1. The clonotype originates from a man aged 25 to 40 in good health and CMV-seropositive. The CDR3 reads CASTPGQGRTGELFF. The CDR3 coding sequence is TGTGCCAGCACCCCGGGACAGGGGAGGACCGGGGAGCTGTTTTTT.